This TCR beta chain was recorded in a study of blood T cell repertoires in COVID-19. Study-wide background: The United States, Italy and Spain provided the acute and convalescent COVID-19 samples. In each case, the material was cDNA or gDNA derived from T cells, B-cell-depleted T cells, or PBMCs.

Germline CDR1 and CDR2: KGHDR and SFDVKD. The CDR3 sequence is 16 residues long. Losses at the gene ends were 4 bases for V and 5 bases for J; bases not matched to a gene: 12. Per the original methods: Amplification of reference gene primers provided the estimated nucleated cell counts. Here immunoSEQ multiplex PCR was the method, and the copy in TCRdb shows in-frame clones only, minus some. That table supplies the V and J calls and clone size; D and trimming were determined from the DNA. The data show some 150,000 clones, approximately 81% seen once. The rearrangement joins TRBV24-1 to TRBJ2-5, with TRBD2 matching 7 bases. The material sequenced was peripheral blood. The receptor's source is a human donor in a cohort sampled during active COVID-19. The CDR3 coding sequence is TGTGCCACCAGTGACTCCCGGCGGGGCGGGGGTGAGACCCAGTACTTC. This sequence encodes CATSDSRRGGGETQYF.